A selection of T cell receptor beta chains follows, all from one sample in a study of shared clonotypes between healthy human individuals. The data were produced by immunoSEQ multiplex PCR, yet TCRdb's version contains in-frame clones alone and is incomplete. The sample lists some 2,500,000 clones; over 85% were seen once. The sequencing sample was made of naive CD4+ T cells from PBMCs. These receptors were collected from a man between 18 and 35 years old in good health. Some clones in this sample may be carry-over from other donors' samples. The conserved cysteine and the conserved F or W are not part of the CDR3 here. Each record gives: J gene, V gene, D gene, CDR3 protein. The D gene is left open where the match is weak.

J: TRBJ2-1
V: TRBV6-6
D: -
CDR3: ASRQGFEQF

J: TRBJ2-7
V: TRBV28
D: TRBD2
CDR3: ASTSTGLAGPAYEQY

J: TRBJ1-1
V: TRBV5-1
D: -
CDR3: ASSLESVGYTEAF

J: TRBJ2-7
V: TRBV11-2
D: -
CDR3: ASSRSGSKPSYEQY

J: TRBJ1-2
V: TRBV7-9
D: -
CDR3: ASSPEAGLGYT

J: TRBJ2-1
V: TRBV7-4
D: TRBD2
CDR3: ASSLAGGDYNEQF

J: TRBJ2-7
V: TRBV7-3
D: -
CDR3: ASSADGSSYEQY

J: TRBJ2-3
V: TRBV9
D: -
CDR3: ASSFTPLADTQY

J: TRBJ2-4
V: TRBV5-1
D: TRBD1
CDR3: ASSYGTGGQNIQY

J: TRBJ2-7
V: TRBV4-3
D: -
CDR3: ASSPTPSSYEQY

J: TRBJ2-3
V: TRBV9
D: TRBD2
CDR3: ASSVLAGVTDTQY

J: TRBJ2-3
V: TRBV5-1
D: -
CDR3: ASGPSGTSTDTQY

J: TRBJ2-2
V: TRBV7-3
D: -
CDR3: ASSKNRDISNTGELF

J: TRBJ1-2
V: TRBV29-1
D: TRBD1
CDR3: SVRQGGGKGYT

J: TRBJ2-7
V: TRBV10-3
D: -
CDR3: AISVLGGSYEQY

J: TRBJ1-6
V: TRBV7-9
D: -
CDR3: ASSREVGASPLH

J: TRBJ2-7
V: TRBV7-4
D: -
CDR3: ASSSPRGFCGEQY

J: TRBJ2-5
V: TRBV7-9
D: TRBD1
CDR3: ASSLKVGQRSQETQY

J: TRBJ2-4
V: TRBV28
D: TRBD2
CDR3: ASRGRSGSRERERNIQY

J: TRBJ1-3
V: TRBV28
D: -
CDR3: ASSLLSGNTIY

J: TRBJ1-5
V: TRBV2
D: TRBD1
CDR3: ASRARQGSNQPQH

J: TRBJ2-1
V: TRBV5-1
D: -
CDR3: ASSSQEVVDEQF

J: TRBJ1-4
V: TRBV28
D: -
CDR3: ASSSRAPTAYEKLF

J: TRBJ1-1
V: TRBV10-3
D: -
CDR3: AISEAANTEAF

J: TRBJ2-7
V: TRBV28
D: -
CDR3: ASARASCEQY

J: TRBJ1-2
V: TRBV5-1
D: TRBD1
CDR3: ASSWTGGDYGYT

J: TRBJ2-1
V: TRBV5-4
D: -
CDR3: ASSLGTQYNEQF

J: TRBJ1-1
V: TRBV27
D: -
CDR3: ASSPRRVNTEAF

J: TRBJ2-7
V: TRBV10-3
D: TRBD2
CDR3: ATTSGGSYEQY

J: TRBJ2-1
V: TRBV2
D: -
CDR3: ASSRVYNEQF

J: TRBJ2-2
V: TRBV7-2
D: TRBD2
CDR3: ASSLAGGTGELF

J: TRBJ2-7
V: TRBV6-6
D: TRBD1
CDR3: ASSYLPGQGTVQY

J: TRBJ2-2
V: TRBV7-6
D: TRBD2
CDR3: ASSLVLAGGSGELF

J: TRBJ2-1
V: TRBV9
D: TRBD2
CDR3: ASSVELAGGNNEQF

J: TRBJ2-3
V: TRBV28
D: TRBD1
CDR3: ASSPIRGRSDTQY

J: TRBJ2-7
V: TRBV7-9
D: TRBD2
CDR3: ASSPGGPGLVFYEQY

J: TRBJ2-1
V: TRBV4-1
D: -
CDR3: ASSQGAGATYNEQF

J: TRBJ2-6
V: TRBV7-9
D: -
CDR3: ASSLKSSGANVLT

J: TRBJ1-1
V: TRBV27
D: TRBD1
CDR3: ASSLRTGAEAF

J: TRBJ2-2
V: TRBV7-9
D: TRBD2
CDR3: ASSLAGGGNGELF

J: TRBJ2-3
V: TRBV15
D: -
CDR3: ATSRGRAVGDTQY

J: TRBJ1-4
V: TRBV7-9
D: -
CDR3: ASSPKQRINEKLF

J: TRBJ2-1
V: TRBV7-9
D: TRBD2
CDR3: ASSFQGAGTSGSVAVL

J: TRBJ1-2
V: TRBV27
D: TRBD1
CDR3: ASSLAQGATGYT

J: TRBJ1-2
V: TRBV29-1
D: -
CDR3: SVGMNYGYT

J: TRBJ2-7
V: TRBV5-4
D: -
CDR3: ASSFPGRAEQY

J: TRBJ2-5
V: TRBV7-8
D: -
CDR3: ASSTPSGGGRKTQY

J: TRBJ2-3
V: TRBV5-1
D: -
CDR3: ASRGRLGADTQY

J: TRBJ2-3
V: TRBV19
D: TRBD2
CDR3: ASSGTSGRATQY

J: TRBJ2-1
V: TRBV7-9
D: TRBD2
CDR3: ASSLRLAGGSYNEQF

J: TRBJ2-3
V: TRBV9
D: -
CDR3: ASSVANLRDTQY